These T cell receptor beta chains were read from a single sample in a study of siplizumab effects on memory and regulatory T cells. The protocol was immunoSEQ multiplex PCR, while the TCRdb copy is restricted to in-frame clones and leaves out a portion. The profile shows over 70,000 clones, approximately 95% of them singletons. The sequenced sample was CD8+ T cells sorted from blood. These receptors were collected from a human donor in good health. Both conserved end residues are part of each CDR3. D genes are given only for firm matches. Size is stated for part of the rows, as once, few or many counts, or as a class when the clone is expanded.

D	size	V	length	J	DNA	CDR3
TRBD2	NA	TRBV19	14	TRBJ2-7	TGTGCCAGTAGTATGGGACTAGGCCTAGACGAGCAGTACTTC	CASSMGLGLDEQYF
NA	NA	TRBV7-9	13	TRBJ2-2	TGTGCCAGCAGCTTAGGATACACCGGGGAGCTGTTTTTT	CASSLGYTGELFF
TRBD2	NA	TRBV7-8	16	TRBJ2-5	TGTGCCAGCAGCTTAGGTAGCGGGAGAGGTGAGGAGACCCAGTACTTC	CASSLGSGRGEETQYF
NA	NA	TRBV6-1	15	TRBJ2-7	TGTGCCAGCAGTGAAGCGCGGACGGAAACCTACGAGCAGTACTTC	CASSEARTETYEQYF
TRBD2	NA	TRBV19	15	TRBJ2-7	TGTGCCAGTAAGATCGGGACTAGGAGCTCCTACGAGCAGTACTTC	CASKIGTRSSYEQYF
NA	once	TRBV7-8	18	TRBJ2-1	TGTGCCAGCAGCTTCGGGGTACACGACGGCTTAGGCTACAATGAGCAGTTCTTC	CASSFGVHDGLGYNEQFF
NA	NA	TRBV6-1	13	TRBJ2-1	TGTGCCAGCAGTGAAGTGGAGGGGGCAGAGCAGTTCTTC	CASSEVEGAEQFF
TRBD1	once	TRBV10-1	15	TRBJ2-2	TGCGCCAGCAGTGAGAGACAGGGGGGCACCGGGGAGCTGTTTTTT	CASSERQGGTGELFF
TRBD2	NA	TRBV7-2	16	TRBJ2-7	TGTGCCAGCAGCCCGAGACTAGCGGGCCGCAGGAACGAGCAGTACTTC	CASSPRLAGRRNEQYF
TRBD2	NA	TRBV7-2	16	TRBJ2-3	TGTGCCAGCAGCTTAATTAGCGGGAGGGCCGCAGATACGCAGTATTTT	CASSLISGRAADTQYF
TRBD2	NA	TRBV11-2	13	TRBJ2-5	TGTGCCAGCAGCGTCCGGGGGGTAGGGACCCAGTACTTC	CASSVRGVGTQYF
NA	NA	TRBV20-1	11	TRBJ1-5	TGCAGTGCTAGCACGGGAGGGCCCCAGCATTTT	CSASTGGPQHF
TRBD2	once	TRBV9	16	TRBJ2-3	TGTGCCAGCAGCGCCCCGACTAGCGTCAGCACAGATACGCAGTATTTT	CASSAPTSVSTDTQYF
NA	NA	TRBV1	18	TRBJ2-2	TGCACCAGCAGCCAAGATCTTTCTATTAGCGGCTACACCGGGGAGCTGTTTTTT	CTSSQDLSISGYTGELFF
TRBD1	NA	TRBV10-2	12	TRBJ1-1	TGCGCCACACAGGGGGGGAACACTGAAGCTTTCTTT	CATQGGNTEAFF
NA	NA	TRBV10-2	14	TRBJ2-7	TGCGCCAGCAGTGAGTCGGGCCCGGGGGACGAGCAGTACTTC	CASSESGPGDEQYF
NA	once	TRBV27	15	TRBJ2-7	TGTGCCAGCAGTTTATTGGGCAGGGACACCTACGAGCAGTACTTC	CASSLLGRDTYEQYF
NA	NA	TRBV19	14	TRBJ2-1	TGTGCCAGTAGTCCTCCCGGGGCGTTCAATGAGCAGTTCTTC	CASSPPGAFNEQFF
NA	NA	TRBV28	13	TRBJ2-7	TGTGCCAGCAGTCCCAGGGAGTCCTACGAGCAGTACTTC	CASSPRESYEQYF
TRBD2	NA	TRBV6-1	16	TRBJ2-1	TGTGCCAGCAGTGAAGATCGGACTAGCGGTTACAATGAGCAGTTCTTC	CASSEDRTSGYNEQFF